The 22 T cell receptor beta chains listed next were all sequenced from one sample in a study of regulatory T cells in long-lasting Graves disease. Libraries of TCR beta came from iRepertoire HTBI primers plus Arm-PCR of CDR3 regions. TCRdb analysed the multiplex PCR reads with MiXCR anew, one entry per CDR3 protein. This sample has some 230,000 distinct CDR3 sequences; about 18% occur once, and the top ten carry roughly a fifth. Time point meaning: newly diagnosed GD, antithyroid drugs for less than 3 months. The TCR library was made from RNA that had been extracted from PBMCs in TRIzol. The source was peripheral blood mononuclear cells (PBMCs), collected at new diagnosis, from a patient treated with antithyroid drugs. Receptors were obtained from a female donor with Graves disease.

This clonotype was recorded a few times. The V call is TRBV4-3, the J call TRBJ1-4; no reliable D call. V was pared by 0 bases and J by 4 bases, with 6 bases between. The CDR3 length is 14 residues. Germline lookup yields CDR1 LGHNA and CDR2 YSLEER. The CDR3 nucleotides are TGCGCCAGCAGCCAAGATCTTGTTAATGAAAAACTGTTTTTT. This codes for CASSQDLVNEKLFF.

This clonotype occurred many times. The chain links TRBV20-1 to TRBJ2-1; the D is unclear. This CDR3 has 17 amino acids. V lost 2 bases and J lost 0, with 17 bases in between. From germline, CDR1 is DFQATT and CDR2 SNEGSKA (reference sequence). DNA of the CDR3: TGCAGTGCTAGATATACCGGTCCCCGACGCTCCTACAATGAGCAGTTCTTC. Its protein is CSARYTGPRRSYNEQFF.

The chain carries TRBV28 and TRBJ2-7, with a weak D call TRBD2 (6 bases). V was shortened by 6 bases and J by 7 bases, with 13 bases between the two germline ends. Germline V gene data show CDR1 as MDHEN and CDR2 as SYDVKM. CDR3 length equals 12 residues. The CDR3 here is CASRGGPGEQYF. The CDR3 region has the DNA TGTGCCAGCAGGGGAGGACCGGGGGAGCAGTACTTC.

This clonotype was observed many times. V and J are TRBV20-1 and TRBJ1-5, with a possible D match to TRBD1 (6 bases). Germline CDR1 is DFQATT and CDR2 is SNEGSKA (reference sequence). This CDR3 region has 15 residues. V was pared by 6 bases and J by 3 bases, with 18 bases between. CDR3 bases: TGCAGTGCGGGGGCATCGAGAGGGTCCAATCAGCCCCAGCATTTT. This codes for CSAGASRGSNQPQHF.

On this clonotype itself: A much larger clone differs from this one at a single base, so this may be a read error. The chain has TRBV29-1 and TRBJ2-7, with TRBD2 matching 13 bases. CDR1 SQVTM and CDR2 ANQGSEA come from the germline V gene. CDR3 length: 16 residues. Losses at the gene ends were 7 bases for V and 7 bases for J; bases not matched to a gene: 16. The CDR3 DNA reads as TGCAGCGCTCATACTAGCGGGAGGGCCATGGGAGATGAGCAGTACTTC. Translated: CSAHTSGRAMGDEQYF.

There are many counts of this clonotype. The V call is TRBV20-1, the J call TRBJ2-7; 13 bases fit TRBD2. The V and J ends lost 6 bases and 4 bases, in that order; junction bases with no gene match: 9. The CDR3 is made up of 15 amino acids. The germline V gene encodes CDR1 DFQATT and CDR2 SNEGSKA (reference sequence). Written as DNA, the CDR3 is TGCAGTGCCCGCGATTGGACTAGCGGGAGATACGAGCAGTACTTC. Residues: CSARDWTSGRYEQYF.

This clonotype appeared many times. This chain joins TRBV9 and TRBJ1-2; TRBD1 matches at 12 bases. With 4 bases clipped from V and 3 bases from J, the junction kept 22 bases outside the gene matches. The CDR3 extends over 21 amino acids. Germline V gene data show CDR1 as SGDLS and CDR2 as YYNGEE. CDR3 bases: TGTGCCAGCAGCCCGCGGGGGGGTCCTTGGGGACAGGGGGCCCAGGACTATGGCTACACCTTC. It is translated as CASSPRGGPWGQGAQDYGYTF. Full variable domain (missing parts from reference TRBV9 and TRBJ1-2): DSGVTQTPKHLITATGQRVTLRCSPRSGDLSVYWYQQSLDQGLQFLIQYYNGEERAKGNILERFSAQQFPDLHSELNLSSLELGDSALYFCASSPRGGPWGQGAQDYGYTFGSGTRLTVV.

The rearrangement links TRBV19 to TRBJ1-5; 8 bases fit TRBD1. The CDR3 covers 15 residues. V gave up 5 bases and J gave up 7 bases; unmatched junction bases: 10. Germline values: CDR1 LNHDA, CDR2 SQIVND (reference sequence). In DNA form, the CDR3 reads TGTGCCAGTAGTCTTAACGGACAGGGAAGCCAGCCCCAGCATTTT. The encoded protein is CASSLNGQGSQPQHF. Combining the CDR3 with reference TRBV19 and TRBJ1-5 gives the whole variable domain DGGITQSPKYLFRKEGQNVTLSCEQNLNHDAMYWYRQDPGQGLRLIYYSQIVNDFQKGDIAEGYSVSREKKESFPLTVTSAQKNPTAFYLCASSLNGQGSQPQHFGDGTRLSIL.

As to this clonotype: A far larger clone is a single base away, which makes a read error likely. J is TRBJ2-7 and V is TRBV3-1; no clear D. The V end lost 1 base, the J end lost 7 bases, and 8 bases lay between the germline ends. Germline CDR1 is LGHDT and CDR2 is YNNKEL (reference sequence). This CDR3 spans 12 amino acids. The CDR3 reads CASSQASNEQYF. The CDR3 DNA follows: TGTGCCAGCAGCCAAGCCAGCAATGAGCAGTACTTC.

The sample holds many counts of this clonotype. The chain carries TRBV6-1 and TRBJ2-3, with D unclear. This CDR3 has 14 amino acids. V gave up 6 bases and J gave up 8 bases, with 18 bases separating them. CDR1 and CDR2 from the germline V gene are MNHNS and SASEGT. The CDR3 nucleotides are TGTGCCAGCAGGCTCTACGGGCCGACGGGTACGCAGTATTTT. Residues: CASRLYGPTGTQYF.

This clonotype showed up many times. The chain has TRBV7-6 and TRBJ1-1; D is ambiguous. CDR1 SGHVS and CDR2 FNYEAQ come from the germline V gene. This CDR3 spans 14 amino acids. V gave up 0 bases and J gave up 5 bases, with 10 bases separating them. DNA for the CDR3: TGTGCCAGCAGCTTAGCCCAGTTAGGGACTGAAGCTTTCTTT. Translation gives CASSLAQLGTEAFF.

This clonotype was seen many times. CDR3 bases: TGCAGCGTTGTGAGTCTCTGGGAGACCCAGTACTTC. Translation gives CSVVSLWETQYF. The chain combines TRBV29-1 with TRBJ2-5; D not certain. The CDR3 sequence is 12 residues long. The germline gives CDR1 SQVTM, CDR2 ANQGSEA. Trimming took 4 bases from V and 5 from J, leaving 11 bases between them.

Many counts were recorded for this clonotype. V and J are TRBV24-1 and TRBJ1-3; D is uncertain. V lost 9 bases and J lost 0, with 11 bases in between. The CDR3 is 14 residues long. The germline V gene has CDR1 KGHDR and CDR2 SFDVKD. The CDR3 coding sequence is TGTGCCACCGAGGGCGGTGACTCTGGAAACACCATATATTTT. It translates to CATEGGDSGNTIYF.

This clonotype showed up many times. This chain connects TRBV20-1 to TRBJ2-7; TRBD2 might be the D (5 bases). The CDR3 is 12 amino acids. Germline CDR1 is DFQATT and CDR2 is SNEGSKA (reference sequence). Trimming pared 3 bases from V and 3 bases from J, leaving 9 bases between. In DNA, the CDR3 is TGCAGTGCTAGCCGCCGGGGCTACGAGCAGTACTTC. As protein: CSASRRGYEQYF.

Ten or more counts support this clonotype. This sequence joins TRBV29-1 and TRBJ2-3, with D possibly matching TRBD1 (5 bases). This CDR3 is built from 14 residues. The germline V gene has CDR1 SQVTM and CDR2 ANQGSEA. Deletions cut 3 bases from V and 2 bases from J, with 12 bases between. CDR3: CSVDWSGATDTQYF. CDR3 DNA sequence: TGCAGCGTTGATTGGAGTGGGGCCACAGATACGCAGTATTTT.

This clonotype was observed many times. This chain connects TRBV24-1 to TRBJ2-3; unclear D gene. Germline CDR1 and CDR2: KGHDR and SFDVKD. Between the trimmed V and J ends, which lost 7 bases and 3 bases, there was a span of 13 bases. The CDR3 is 14 residues long. The CDR3 sequence is CATSAGGQTDTQYF. CDR3 DNA sequence: TGTGCCACCAGCGCCGGTGGGCAAACAGATACGCAGTATTTT.

The rearrangement uses TRBV10-3 and TRBJ1-5; no reliable D call. In germline, CDR1 is ENHRY, CDR2 SYGVKD. The V and J ends lost 2 bases and 0 bases respectively, with 5 bases between them. The CDR3 has 14 residues. The CDR3 loop reads CAISEGNSNQPQHF. CDR3 nucleotides: TGTGCCATCAGTGAGGGGAATAGCAATCAGCCCCAGCATTTT.

This clonotype was counted at least ten times. The chain joins TRBV10-3 to TRBJ1-1; possible D gene TRBD1, 6 bases. The CDR3 covers 14 residues. Germline lookup yields CDR1 ENHRY and CDR2 SYGVKD. The V end was cut by 9 bases, the J end by 4 bases, with 18 bases between. The CDR3, as DNA: TGTGCCATACAAACGACAGGAAGCGGCACTGAAGCTTTCTTT. Translation: CAIQTTGSGTEAFF.

A single count supports this clonotype. The chain joins TRBV11-3 to TRBJ2-7; 15 bases align to TRBD2. V was clipped by 4 bases and J by 10 bases; unmatched bases: 5. CDR3 length: 14 residues. Germline lookup yields CDR1 SGHNT and CDR2 YENEEA. CDR3 DNA sequence: TGTGCCAGCAGCTCCCGGACTAGCGGGAGGGGCCAGTACTTC. It codes for CASSSRTSGRGQYF.

This clonotype was counted at least ten times. J is TRBJ2-3 and V is TRBV12-3 or TRBV12-4; TRBD1 is a possible D gene (5 bases). Trimming left V 4 bases short and J 2 bases short, with 7 bases between. This CDR3 is built from 13 residues. The CDR3 region is CASSSGFTDTQYF. DNA for the CDR3: TGTGCCAGCAGTTCAGGGTTCACAGATACGCAGTATTTT.

This clonotype was seen many times. This sequence joins TRBV11-3 and TRBJ2-1; TRBD1 matches at 10 bases. The CDR3 totals 16 residues. CDR1 and CDR2 from the germline V gene are SGHNT and YENEEA. The junction had 2 bases not matched to a gene; V was cut back by 0 bases and J by 3 bases. This CDR3 reads CASSLETGGFYNEQFF. CDR3 in DNA: TGTGCCAGCAGCTTAGAGACAGGGGGCTTCTACAATGAGCAGTTCTTC. Full variable domain (outside the CDR3, taken from reference TRBV11-3 and TRBJ2-1): EAGVVQSPRYKIIEKKQPVAFWCNPISGHNTLYWYLQNLGQGPELLIRYENEEAVDDSQLPKDRFSAERLKGVDSTLKIQPAELGDSAVYLCASSLETGGFYNEQFFGPGTRLTVL.

Many counts were recorded for this clonotype. The V and J genes are TRBV7-9 and TRBJ2-3; TRBD2 matches at 10 bases. The germline CDR1 and CDR2 sequences are SEHNR and FQNEAQ (reference sequence). The CDR3 loop spans 15 amino acids. Germline trimming cut 4 bases from V and 2 bases from J; bases unmatched to any gene: 3. The CDR3 region has the DNA TGTGCCAGCAGCTGGACTAGCGGCTTCACAGATACGCAGTATTTT. Translated, it gives CASSWTSGFTDTQYF.